This TCR beta chain is from a study of OX40 agonist ivuxolimab in advanced cancers. Across the whole study: The treatment was a fully human IgG2 OX40 agonist, ivuxolimab. Those enrolled were roughly 80% male, with a mean age of about 60 years and ages from about 20 to 79. Eligibility admitted prior anti-PD-1, anti-PD-L1 or anti-CTLA-4 therapy; about 39% had some. Study-wide results and caveats: At 0.1-3.0 mg/kg, partial responders had clonal expansion among the lowest observed.

This clone occurred a few times. Its target is not known. Generated by immunoSEQ multiplex PCR, the TCRdb table keeps only in-frame clones and is missing some. The sample consists of 48,000 or so clones, approximately 94% of them appearing once. Sequencing used CD4+ or CD8+ T cells sorted from blood, obtained in a trial of the OX40 agonist ivuxolimab. This TCR came from an adult with an advanced solid tumor such as melanoma, head and neck, liver or kidney cancer.

The CDR3 loop is CASSVVSRRLDGYTF. CDR3 coding DNA: TGTGCCAGCAGTGTAGTTTCCAGGAGGCTCGATGGCTACACCTTC. The gene calls are TRBV6-1 and TRBJ1-2; no reliable D call. V was cut by 4 bases and J by 6 bases, with 18 bases left in between. This CDR3 region has 15 residues. Germline V CDR1 and CDR2: MNHNS, SASEGT.